This is a list of T cell receptor beta chains from one sample in a study of cytomegalovirus exposure and HLA in healthy donors. The protocol was immunoSEQ multiplex PCR, while the TCRdb copy is restricted to in-frame clones and leaves out a portion. The table has some 100,000 clones, about 80% seen once. The sample consisted of PBMCs. The receptor set was obtained from a female donor in good health and CMV-seronegative. Each CDR3 is given with its conserved first and last residue. Each record gives: J gene, V gene, clone size, D gene, CDR3 DNA, CDR3 protein. The D gene is left open where the match is weak. Size is stated for part of the rows, as once, few or many counts, or as a class when the clone is expanded.

J: TRBJ2-7; V: TRBV10-1; size: once; D: NA; DNA: TGCGCCAGCGGTGTGATGGCAAGTGCCCCCTACGAGCAGTACTTC; CDR3: CASGVMASAPYEQYF
J: TRBJ1-1; V: TRBV19; size: NA; D: TRBD1; DNA: TGTGCCAGTCGGACAGGGATAGGAGCTTTCTTT; CDR3: CASRTGIGAFF
J: TRBJ1-1; V: TRBV12-5; size: NA; D: NA; DNA: TGTGCTAGTGGTTCCCCAGGAGATCCCAGGGGTTGGGTGAACACTGAAGCTTTCTTT; CDR3: CASGSPGDPRGWVNTEAFF
J: TRBJ2-7; V: TRBV19; size: NA; D: NA; DNA: TGTGCCAGTAGTACCGGACACTACTACGAGCAGTACTTC; CDR3: CASSTGHYYEQYF
J: TRBJ1-6; V: TRBV23-1; size: NA; D: NA; DNA: TGCGCCAGCAGTCAATCTGCCGGACCACTAGATAATTCACCCCTCCACTTT; CDR3: CASSQSAGPLDNSPLHF
J: TRBJ2-3; V: TRBV12-5; size: few; D: NA; DNA: TGTGCTAGTGGTGGCATCGTAGCGGATACGCAGTATTTT; CDR3: CASGGIVADTQYF
J: TRBJ2-7; V: TRBV7-9; size: once; D: TRBD2; DNA: TGTGCCAGCAGCCCAACCGGGAGGGAGCAGTACTTC; CDR3: CASSPTGREQYF
J: TRBJ2-1; V: TRBV5-4; size: NA; D: NA; DNA: TGTGCCAGCAGCTTGGCCAGGAATGAGCAGTTCTTC; CDR3: CASSLARNEQFF
J: TRBJ2-7; V: TRBV5-6; size: NA; D: TRBD1; DNA: TGTGCCAGCAGTTTGGCCAGGGGGCTTCCCTACGAGCAGTACTTC; CDR3: CASSLARGLPYEQYF
J: TRBJ1-5; V: TRBV4-3; size: NA; D: NA; DNA: TGCGCCAGCAGCCAAGATAGGGCAGGGTATCAGCCCCAGCATTTT; CDR3: CASSQDRAGYQPQHF
J: TRBJ1-6; V: TRBV6-6; size: once; D: NA; DNA: TGTGCCAGCAGGGTGGGACAACTGAGATCACCCCTCCACTTT; CDR3: CASRVGQLRSPLHF
J: TRBJ1-1; V: TRBV7-6; size: NA; D: NA; DNA: TGTGCCAGCAGCTTAGTACGCGGCGCAATGAACACTGAAGCTTTCTTT; CDR3: CASSLVRGAMNTEAFF
J: TRBJ2-5; V: TRBV5-1; size: NA; D: TRBD2; DNA: TGCGCCAGCAGCAACCTAGCGGGGGGAAAAGAGACCCAGTACTTC; CDR3: CASSNLAGGKETQYF
J: TRBJ1-6; V: TRBV9; size: once; D: TRBD1; DNA: TGTGCCAGCAGCGTAGGGGGACAGCCTAATTCACCCCTCCACTTT; CDR3: CASSVGGQPNSPLHF
J: TRBJ2-1; V: TRBV12-2; size: NA; D: NA; DNA: TGTGCAAGTCGCTTGTCGGAGGGACTAGAAGACGACAATGAGCAGTTCTTC; CDR3: CASRLSEGLEDDNEQFF
J: TRBJ1-6; V: TRBV5-6; size: NA; D: NA; DNA: TGTGCCAGCAGCTTGGGGGCCTCTTCTTTGGGTTCACCCCTCCACTTT; CDR3: CASSLGASSLGSPLHF
J: TRBJ2-5; V: TRBV6-6; size: NA; D: NA; DNA: TGTGCCAGCAGTCCTTCGACAGCACAAGAGACCCAGTACTTC; CDR3: CASSPSTAQETQYF
J: TRBJ2-2; V: TRBV7-9; size: NA; D: NA; DNA: TGTGCCAGCAGCTTAGGTCGGGAGAACACCGGGGAGCTGTTTTTT; CDR3: CASSLGRENTGELFF
J: TRBJ2-1; V: TRBV10-3; size: NA; D: TRBD2; DNA: TGTGCCATCAGGTCTAGCGGGGGTACCAATGAGCAGTTCTTC; CDR3: CAIRSSGGTNEQFF
J: TRBJ1-5; V: TRBV30; size: NA; D: NA; DNA: TGTGCCTGGAGTGTAGGCCAGGATCAGCCCCAGCATTTT; CDR3: CAWSVGQDQPQHF
J: TRBJ2-4; V: TRBV15; size: NA; D: TRBD2; DNA: TGTGCCACCGACGCGGGGGGGAGTGGCAAAAACATTCAGTACTTC; CDR3: CATDAGGSGKNIQYF
J: TRBJ2-1; V: TRBV6-1; size: NA; D: TRBD1; DNA: TGTGCCAGCTCAGAAGACAGGGCCGATGAGCAGTTCTTC; CDR3: CASSEDRADEQFF
J: TRBJ2-3; V: TRBV6-5; size: once; D: NA; DNA: TGTGCCAGCAGTTACAGGTCGGACAGACACACAGATACGCAGTATTTT; CDR3: CASSYRSDRHTDTQYF
J: TRBJ2-2; V: TRBV14; size: NA; D: NA; DNA: TGTGCCAGCAGCCAAGGACTATACACCGGGGAGCTGTTTTTT; CDR3: CASSQGLYTGELFF
J: TRBJ2-7; V: TRBV10-2; size: NA; D: TRBD2; DNA: TGCGCCAGCAGTGATGGCGGGGGCTCCTACGAGCAGTACTTC; CDR3: CASSDGGGSYEQYF
J: TRBJ1-1; V: TRBV27; size: NA; D: TRBD1; DNA: TGTGCCAGCAGTTCGACAGGGGGATGGACTGAAGCTTTCTTT; CDR3: CASSSTGGWTEAFF
J: TRBJ2-7; V: TRBV5-1; size: NA; D: NA; DNA: TGCGCCAGCAGCTTCGGGGAGTCCCCGTCTTACGAGCAGTACTTC; CDR3: CASSFGESPSYEQYF
J: TRBJ2-7; V: TRBV2; size: NA; D: TRBD2; DNA: TGTGCCAGCAGTGGGCTAGCGGGGGGGGATCCCTACGAGCAGTACTTC; CDR3: CASSGLAGGDPYEQYF
J: TRBJ2-1; V: TRBV30; size: NA; D: NA; DNA: TGTGCCTGGAGTATGGGGAGCTCCTACAATGAGCAGTTCTTC; CDR3: CAWSMGSSYNEQFF
J: TRBJ1-1; V: TRBV5-1; size: NA; D: NA; DNA: TGCGCCAGCAGCCGCCGACATTCAGGGGACGGTGAAGCTTTCTTT; CDR3: CASSRRHSGDGEAFF
J: TRBJ2-7; V: TRBV27; size: NA; D: TRBD2; DNA: TGTGCCAGCAGTTTATTCTCACGGGGGGTCTACGAGCAGTACTTC; CDR3: CASSLFSRGVYEQYF
J: TRBJ1-2; V: TRBV27; size: NA; D: NA; DNA: TGTGCCAGCAGTTTGGGAGCGGGCTATGGCTACACCTTC; CDR3: CASSLGAGYGYTF
J: TRBJ2-7; V: TRBV7-2; size: NA; D: NA; DNA: TGTGCCAGCAGCTTATCGCCGGGGGGCGGGTACGAGCAGTACTTC; CDR3: CASSLSPGGGYEQYF
J: TRBJ2-5; V: TRBV5-1; size: NA; D: NA; DNA: TGCGCCAGCAGCTTGGTAACAGGCGAGACTGGAGAGACCCAGTACTTC; CDR3: CASSLVTGETGETQYF
J: TRBJ2-1; V: TRBV10-3; size: NA; D: NA; DNA: TGTGCCATCAGTGAAGGGGATGCCTACAATGAGCAGTTCTTC; CDR3: CAISEGDAYNEQFF